Following are 5 T cell receptor beta chains from one sample sequenced in a study of cytomegalovirus exposure and HLA in healthy donors. Repertoires were generated with immunoSEQ multiplex PCR, while TCRdb's copy carries only in-frame clones and drops some. The sample has a few hundred thousand clones, around 89% seen once; the top ten hold roughly 0.4%. Specimen: PBMCs. The receptor source for this set is a woman between 18 and 29 years old in good health and CMV-seronegative.

The rearrangement links TRBV5-6 to TRBJ2-3; TRBD2 aligns across 16 bases. Unmatched junction bases numbered 4, after V lost 3 bases and J lost 3 bases. The V gene's germline CDR1 is SGHDT and CDR2 YYEEEE. This CDR3 is built from 17 residues. CDR3 DNA sequence: TGTGCCAGCAGCTCGGGACTAGCGGGGGGGCCAACAGATACGCAGTATTTT. Its protein product is CASSSGLAGGPTDTQYF.

The CDR3 sequence is CASSYGTGDFYEQYF. CDR3 bases: TGTGCCAGCAGCTACGGGACAGGGGATTTCTACGAGCAGTACTTC. The chain recombines TRBV27 with TRBJ2-7; 10 bases are shared with TRBD1. The trim removed 6 bases at V and 3 bases at J, leaving 8 bases unmatched. CDR3 length: 15 amino acids. Germline values: CDR1 MNHEY, CDR2 SMNVEV (reference sequence).

The J gene is TRBJ2-2, the V gene TRBV29-1; D may be TRBD1 (5 bases). CDR1 and CDR2 (germline): SQVTM, ANQGSEA. Trimming left V 6 bases short and J 3 bases short, with 17 bases between. The CDR3 loop spans 15 amino acids. CDR3 coding DNA: TGCAGCGTAAAGGTGTGGGGCACCTACACCGGGGAGCTGTTTTTT. Translated: CSVKVWGTYTGELFF.

This clone appeared a single time. V usage is TRBV5-1 and J usage is TRBJ1-2, with D perhaps TRBD1 (5 bases). Trimming took off 0 bases at V and 2 bases at J, with 11 bases between the two ends. Germline V gives CDR1 SGHRS, CDR2 YFSETQ. The CDR3 spans 15 residues. CDR3 loop: CASSLARDENYGYTF. The DNA of the CDR3 is TGCGCCAGCAGCTTGGCCAGGGATGAGAACTATGGCTACACCTTC.

The chain joins TRBV11-2 to TRBJ2-3, with TRBD2 matching 12 bases. Looked up from germline, CDR1 is SGHAT and CDR2 is FQNNGV. The CDR3 extends over 17 amino acids. The V segment lost 8 bases and the J segment 4 bases; nucleotides outside the gene matches: 13. The CDR3 is CASSRSSGGAVSDTQYF. CDR3 in DNA: TGTGCCAGCTCACGATCTAGCGGGGGGGCGGTTTCAGATACGCAGTATTTT.